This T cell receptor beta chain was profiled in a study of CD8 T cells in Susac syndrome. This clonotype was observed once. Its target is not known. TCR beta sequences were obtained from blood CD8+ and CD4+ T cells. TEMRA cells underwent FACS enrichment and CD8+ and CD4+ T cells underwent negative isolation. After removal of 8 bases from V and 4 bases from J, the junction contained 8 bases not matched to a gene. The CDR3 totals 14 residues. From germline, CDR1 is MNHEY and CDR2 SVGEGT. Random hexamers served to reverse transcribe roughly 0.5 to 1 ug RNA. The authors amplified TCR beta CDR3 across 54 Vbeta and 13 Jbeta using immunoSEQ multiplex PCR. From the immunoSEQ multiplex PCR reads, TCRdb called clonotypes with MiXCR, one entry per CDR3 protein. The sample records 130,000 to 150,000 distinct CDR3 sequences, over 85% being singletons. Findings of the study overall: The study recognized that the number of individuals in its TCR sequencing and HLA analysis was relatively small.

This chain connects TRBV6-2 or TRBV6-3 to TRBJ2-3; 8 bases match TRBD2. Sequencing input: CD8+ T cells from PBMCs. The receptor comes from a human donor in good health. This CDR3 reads CASCTGGRPDTQYF. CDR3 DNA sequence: TGTGCCAGCTGCACGGGAGGGCGCCCAGATACGCAGTATTTT.